Listed below are T cell receptor beta chains from one sample, sequenced in a study of cytomegalovirus exposure and HLA in healthy donors. Here immunoSEQ multiplex PCR was the method, and the copy in TCRdb shows in-frame clones only, minus some. Among 130,000 or so clones listed, roughly 89% were seen once. Sequenced: PBMCs. The receptors were sampled from a woman between 18 and 29 years old in good health and CMV-seropositive. CDR3s include the opening cysteine and the closing phenylalanine or tryptophan. The D gene is left open where the match is weak. Clone size is given for some rows only: seen once, a few or many times, or a class if the clone is expanded.

d_call: .
cdr3_length: 14
j_call: TRBJ2-7
v_call: TRBV7-9
clone_size: .
cdr3_nt: TGTGCCAGCAGCCCAGGGGACGGGCTTTACGAGCAGTACTTC
cdr3_aa: CASSPGDGLYEQYF

d_call: .
cdr3_length: 13
j_call: TRBJ1-3
v_call: TRBV7-8
clone_size: .
cdr3_nt: TGTGCCCGCCACCCGGGGAATGGAAACACCATATATTTT
cdr3_aa: CARHPGNGNTIYF

d_call: TRBD1
cdr3_length: 12
j_call: TRBJ1-1
v_call: TRBV5-1
clone_size: .
cdr3_nt: TGCGCCAGCAGCGGGAACAGGGGTGAAGCTTTCTTT
cdr3_aa: CASSGNRGEAFF

d_call: .
cdr3_length: 16
j_call: TRBJ2-1
v_call: TRBV2
clone_size: .
cdr3_nt: TGTGCCAGCATCACAACGGGTGGGCAGGGGAGCAATGAGCAGTTCTTC
cdr3_aa: CASITTGGQGSNEQFF

d_call: TRBD1
cdr3_length: 17
j_call: TRBJ2-2
v_call: TRBV7-9
clone_size: .
cdr3_nt: TGTGCCAGCAGCTCGCCAGGCGGACAGGGGGGCACCGGGGAGCTGTTTTTT
cdr3_aa: CASSSPGGQGGTGELFF

d_call: TRBD1
cdr3_length: 15
j_call: TRBJ2-1
v_call: TRBV5-1
clone_size: .
cdr3_nt: TGCGCCAGCAGCTTGGCAGGGGGTACCTACAATGAGCAGTTCTTC
cdr3_aa: CASSLAGGTYNEQFF

d_call: .
cdr3_length: 11
j_call: TRBJ2-7
v_call: TRBV2
clone_size: .
cdr3_nt: TGTGCCAGCACAGTTTCCTACGAGCAGTACTTC
cdr3_aa: CASTVSYEQYF

d_call: .
cdr3_length: 11
j_call: TRBJ2-1
v_call: TRBV25-1
clone_size: .
cdr3_nt: TGTGCCAGCAGACGAACGGATGAGCAGTTCTTC
cdr3_aa: CASRRTDEQFF

d_call: .
cdr3_length: 18
j_call: TRBJ2-3
v_call: TRBV1
clone_size: .
cdr3_nt: TGCACCAGCAGCCAAGATCGAGGGTGGAGCGAGAGCACAGATACGCAGTATTTT
cdr3_aa: CTSSQDRGWSESTDTQYF

d_call: TRBD1
cdr3_length: 14
j_call: TRBJ2-7
v_call: TRBV7-6
clone_size: .
cdr3_nt: TGTGCCAGCAGCCTCCCGACAGGGGACAACGAGCAGTACTTC
cdr3_aa: CASSLPTGDNEQYF

d_call: .
cdr3_length: 14
j_call: TRBJ2-7
v_call: TRBV6-1
clone_size: .
cdr3_nt: TGTGCCGGCAGAAGTGGACAGAAGACCTACGAGCAGTACTTC
cdr3_aa: CAGRSGQKTYEQYF

d_call: .
cdr3_length: 14
j_call: TRBJ1-1
v_call: TRBV28
clone_size: .
cdr3_nt: TGTGCCAGCAGTTTATTAGCCGGTAGAAATGGAGCTTTCTTT
cdr3_aa: CASSLLAGRNGAFF

d_call: .
cdr3_length: 15
j_call: TRBJ1-5
v_call: TRBV28
clone_size: .
cdr3_nt: TGTGCCAGCAGTTTACGACTCAACGGGGATCAGCCCCAGCATTTT
cdr3_aa: CASSLRLNGDQPQHF

d_call: .
cdr3_length: 15
j_call: TRBJ1-6
v_call: TRBV30
clone_size: .
cdr3_nt: TGTGCCTGGAGTGGATCCAGCTCCTATAATTCACCCCTCCACTTT
cdr3_aa: CAWSGSSSYNSPLHF

d_call: TRBD1
cdr3_length: 15
j_call: TRBJ2-3
v_call: TRBV6-5
clone_size: .
cdr3_nt: TGTGCCAGCAGTGCCCGGGACAGGGGATCAGATACGCAGTATTTT
cdr3_aa: CASSARDRGSDTQYF

d_call: TRBD2
cdr3_length: 18
j_call: TRBJ2-1
v_call: TRBV4-2
clone_size: .
cdr3_nt: TGTGCCAGCAGCCTATCCGGGACTAGCGGGGGGGCGAGAGATGAGCAGTTCTTC
cdr3_aa: CASSLSGTSGGARDEQFF

d_call: .
cdr3_length: 15
j_call: TRBJ1-5
v_call: TRBV18
clone_size: .
cdr3_nt: TGTGCCAGCTCACCAAATTGGGACTGGGGTCAGCCCCAGCATTTT
cdr3_aa: CASSPNWDWGQPQHF

d_call: .
cdr3_length: 13
j_call: TRBJ1-3
v_call: TRBV6-1
clone_size: .
cdr3_nt: TGTGCCAGCAGTGAAGGTTCCAGAAACACCATATATTTT
cdr3_aa: CASSEGSRNTIYF

d_call: .
cdr3_length: 11
j_call: TRBJ1-4
v_call: TRBV29-1
clone_size: .
cdr3_nt: TGCAGCGTTGAACTCTTTGAAAAACTGTTTTTT
cdr3_aa: CSVELFEKLFF

d_call: TRBD1
cdr3_length: 15
j_call: TRBJ2-7
v_call: TRBV7-8
clone_size: .
cdr3_nt: TGTGCCAGCAGCTCCCCGGGGACAGGACACTACGAGCAGTACTTC
cdr3_aa: CASSSPGTGHYEQYF

d_call: TRBD1
cdr3_length: 14
j_call: TRBJ2-3
v_call: TRBV19
clone_size: .
cdr3_nt: TGTGCCAGTGGGACAGAACCTAGCACAGATACGCAGTATTTT
cdr3_aa: CASGTEPSTDTQYF

d_call: .
cdr3_length: 13
j_call: TRBJ1-1
v_call: TRBV10-3
clone_size: .
cdr3_nt: TGTGCCATCAGTGAGCCGGGTTGGCTTGAAGCTTTCTTT
cdr3_aa: CAISEPGWLEAFF

d_call: .
cdr3_length: 14
j_call: TRBJ2-3
v_call: TRBV6-5
clone_size: .
cdr3_nt: TGTGCCAGCAGGGTCGAGACTAGCACAGATACGCAGTATTTT
cdr3_aa: CASRVETSTDTQYF

d_call: .
cdr3_length: 13
j_call: TRBJ2-5
v_call: TRBV14
clone_size: .
cdr3_nt: TGTGCCAGCAGCCCCCTGGGGGGTGAGACCCAGTACTTC
cdr3_aa: CASSPLGGETQYF

d_call: TRBD1
cdr3_length: 17
j_call: TRBJ2-7
v_call: TRBV11-2
clone_size: .
cdr3_nt: TGTGCCAGCAGCCCCGGGACAGGACTCCCTAAGGATTACGAGCAGTACTTC
cdr3_aa: CASSPGTGLPKDYEQYF

d_call: .
cdr3_length: 13
j_call: TRBJ2-3
v_call: TRBV7-2
clone_size: .
cdr3_nt: TGTGCCAGCAGCGGGGGGGGCGGTAATACGCAGTATTTT
cdr3_aa: CASSGGGGNTQYF

d_call: TRBD1
cdr3_length: 13
j_call: TRBJ2-7
v_call: TRBV2
clone_size: .
cdr3_nt: TGTGCAAGCGGGGGACAGGGGGCGCGGGAGCAGTACTTC
cdr3_aa: CASGGQGAREQYF

d_call: .
cdr3_length: 12
j_call: TRBJ2-7
v_call: TRBV28
clone_size: .
cdr3_nt: TGTGCCGCTGGAGGGTCGACCTACGAGCAGTACTTC
cdr3_aa: CAAGGSTYEQYF

d_call: .
cdr3_length: 16
j_call: TRBJ1-1
v_call: TRBV6-6
clone_size: .
cdr3_nt: TGTGCCAGCACCAAAGTTGACTCCAAGGAGGGCACTGAAGCTTTCTTT
cdr3_aa: CASTKVDSKEGTEAFF

d_call: TRBD2
cdr3_length: 15
j_call: TRBJ2-7
v_call: TRBV5-1
clone_size: .
cdr3_nt: TGCGCCAGCAGCTTGGGTCTAGCGGTGAACTACGAGCAGTACTTC
cdr3_aa: CASSLGLAVNYEQYF

d_call: .
cdr3_length: 15
j_call: TRBJ1-1
v_call: TRBV4-3
clone_size: .
cdr3_nt: TGCGCCAGCAGCCAAGATAGATCAATCGGCACTGAAGCTTTCTTT
cdr3_aa: CASSQDRSIGTEAFF

d_call: .
cdr3_length: 15
j_call: TRBJ1-1
v_call: TRBV9
clone_size: .
cdr3_nt: TGTGCCAGCAGCCCATCCGCCGGGGTGGGCACTGAAGCTTTCTTT
cdr3_aa: CASSPSAGVGTEAFF

d_call: TRBD1
cdr3_length: 17
j_call: TRBJ1-5
v_call: TRBV4-1
clone_size: .
cdr3_nt: TGCGCCAGCAGCCAGCGACAGGGGGGATCGTGTAATCAGCCCCAGCATTTT
cdr3_aa: CASSQRQGGSCNQPQHF

d_call: .
cdr3_length: 16
j_call: TRBJ2-5
v_call: TRBV21-1
clone_size: .
cdr3_nt: TGTGCCAGCAGCAACCCTCCACAGGGACGTCAAGAGACCCAGTACTTC
cdr3_aa: CASSNPPQGRQETQYF

d_call: TRBD1
cdr3_length: 20
j_call: TRBJ2-6
v_call: TRBV27
clone_size: few
cdr3_nt: TGTGCCAGCAGTTTATCCCCGATAACAGGGGCCCTCTCTGGGGCCAACGTCCTGACTTTC
cdr3_aa: CASSLSPITGALSGANVLTF

d_call: .
cdr3_length: 11
j_call: TRBJ2-3
v_call: TRBV11-2
clone_size: .
cdr3_nt: TGTGCCAGCAGCTTAGAAGGGGCGCAGTATTTT
cdr3_aa: CASSLEGAQYF

d_call: TRBD1
cdr3_length: 16
j_call: TRBJ2-3
v_call: TRBV5-4
clone_size: .
cdr3_nt: TGTGCCAGCAGCGCTCCCGGGACAGGCACCACAGATACGCAGTATTTT
cdr3_aa: CASSAPGTGTTDTQYF